The clone carrying this T cell receptor beta chain was observed a handful of times. Antigen specificity is unknown. The data belong to a study of T cell repertoires in cytomegalovirus infection. As for the study in general: Matching HLA type, along with CMV infection, was indicated by public TCR beta signatures.

Findings and limits, study-wide: HLA-C-restricted TCR beta clonotypes specific for CMV led the ex vivo response.

V lost 6 bases and J lost 3, with 19 bases in between. Germline lookup yields CDR1 MNHEY and CDR2 SVGAGI. This CDR3 is 16 amino acids long. TCRdb analysed the reads with MiXCR anew, one entry per CDR3 protein. This table has approximately 120,000 distinct CDR3 sequences, around 30% appearing once. This TCR derives from a human donor in good health (CMV status not recorded). Some clones in this sample may be carry-over from other donors' samples. The chain uses TRBV6-5 and TRBJ2-3, with D perhaps matching TRBD2 (5 bases). This specimen consisted of CD8+ T cells from cultured PBMCs, obtained from culture after CMV antigen stimulation. Written as DNA, the CDR3 is TGTGCCAGCAGCCCCAAGAGGGCTCATAAAACAGATACGCAGTATTTT. This translates into CASSPKRAHKTDTQYF.